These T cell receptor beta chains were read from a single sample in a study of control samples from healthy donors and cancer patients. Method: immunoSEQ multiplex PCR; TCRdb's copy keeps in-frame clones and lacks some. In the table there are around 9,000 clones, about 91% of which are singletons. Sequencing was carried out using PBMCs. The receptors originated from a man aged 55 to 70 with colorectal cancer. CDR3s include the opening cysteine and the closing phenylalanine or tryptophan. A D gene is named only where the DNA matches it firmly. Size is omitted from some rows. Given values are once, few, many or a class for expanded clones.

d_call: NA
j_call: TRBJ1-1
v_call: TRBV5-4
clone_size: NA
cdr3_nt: TGTGCCAGCAGCTCTGGACGGGCCACTGAAGCTTTCTTT
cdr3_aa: CASSSGRATEAFF

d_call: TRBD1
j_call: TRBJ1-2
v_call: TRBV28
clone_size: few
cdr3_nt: TGTGCCAGCAGTTTTAGGGTCAGGGGGGAGTATGGCTACACCTTC
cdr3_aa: CASSFRVRGEYGYTF

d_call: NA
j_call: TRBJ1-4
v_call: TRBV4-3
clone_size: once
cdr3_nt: TGCGCCAGCAGCTATATTTCTTGGGTACCCATCCCTAACACGACTAATGAAAAACTGTTTTTT
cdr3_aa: CASSYISWVPIPNTTNEKLFF

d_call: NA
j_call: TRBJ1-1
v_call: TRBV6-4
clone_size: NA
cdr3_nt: TGTGCCAGCAGTGAATCGCAGGGGAGATCTGAAGCTTTCTTT
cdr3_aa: CASSESQGRSEAFF

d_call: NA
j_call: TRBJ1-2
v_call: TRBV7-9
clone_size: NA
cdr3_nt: TGTGCCAGCAGCTTAGGTGCCGGGACGTTCTATGGCTACACCTTC
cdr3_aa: CASSLGAGTFYGYTF

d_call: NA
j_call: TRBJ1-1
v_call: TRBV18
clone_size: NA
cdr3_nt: TGTGCCAGCTCACGGGTGTCAAGGAACACTGAAGCTTTCTTT
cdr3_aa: CASSRVSRNTEAFF

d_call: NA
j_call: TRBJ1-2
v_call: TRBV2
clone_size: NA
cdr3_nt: TGTGCCAGCAGTGAAGCGCCCGAACTCCGGGGCTACACCTTC
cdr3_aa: CASSEAPELRGYTF

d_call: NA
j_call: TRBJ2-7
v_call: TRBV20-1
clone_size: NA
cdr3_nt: TGCAGTGCTACCAACCTCTTAGAGCAGTACTTC
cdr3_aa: CSATNLLEQYF

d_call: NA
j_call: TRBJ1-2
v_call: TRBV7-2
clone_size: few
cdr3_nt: TGTGCCAGCAGCCTACTAACAGCGTATGGCTACACCTTC
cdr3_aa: CASSLLTAYGYTF

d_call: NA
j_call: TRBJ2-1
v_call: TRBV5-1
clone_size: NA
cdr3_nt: TGCGCCAGCAGCTTGGCCGACTTAACGGGGGAGCAGTTCTTC
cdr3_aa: CASSLADLTGEQFF

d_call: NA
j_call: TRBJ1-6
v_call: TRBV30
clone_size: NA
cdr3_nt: TGTGCCTGGAACCCACAGACGAATTCACCCCTCCACTTT
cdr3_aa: CAWNPQTNSPLHF

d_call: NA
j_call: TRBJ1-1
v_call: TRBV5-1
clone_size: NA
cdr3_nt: TGCGCCAGCAGCTTTGGTGGGCTGAGCACTGAAGCTTTCTTT
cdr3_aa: CASSFGGLSTEAFF

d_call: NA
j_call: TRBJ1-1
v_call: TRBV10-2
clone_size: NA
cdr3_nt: TGCGCCAGCAGGGGGACGGAGAACACTGAAGCTTTCTTT
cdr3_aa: CASRGTENTEAFF